These T cell receptor beta chains were read from a single sample in a study of blood T cell repertoires in COVID-19. Here immunoSEQ multiplex PCR was the method, and the copy in TCRdb shows in-frame clones only, minus some. The sample has 110,000 or so clones, 70% to 90% seen once; the top ten hold under 9%. The sample consisted of peripheral blood. These receptors originate from a woman in her seventies who had recovered from COVID-19. The CDR3 runs from the conserved cysteine through the conserved F or W. D genes are given only for firm matches. Expanded clones get a size class; other rows say once, few or many, or leave the size out.

v_gene: TRBV12-1; d_gene: -; j_gene: TRBJ2-1; abundance: -; CDR3aa: CASSPRGPSSYNEQFF; CDR3nt: TGTGCCAGCAGCCCCAGGGGACCATCTTCCTACAATGAGCAGTTCTTC
v_gene: TRBV29-1; d_gene: -; j_gene: TRBJ2-5; abundance: -; CDR3aa: CSGRGRETQYF; CDR3nt: TGCAGCGGCAGGGGACGGGAGACCCAGTACTTC
v_gene: TRBV20-1; d_gene: -; j_gene: TRBJ1-6; abundance: -; CDR3aa: CSASHPGISSPLHF; CDR3nt: TGCAGTGCTAGTCACCCAGGGATATCCTCACCCCTCCACTTT
v_gene: TRBV15; d_gene: TRBD1; j_gene: TRBJ2-2; abundance: few; CDR3aa: CATSRGEWDSKGELFF; CDR3nt: TGTGCCACCAGCAGAGGCGAATGGGACAGTAAAGGGGAGCTGTTTTTT
v_gene: TRBV29-1; d_gene: -; j_gene: TRBJ1-2; abundance: -; CDR3aa: CSTGENYGYTF; CDR3nt: TGCAGCACGGGTGAGAACTATGGCTACACCTTC
v_gene: TRBV28; d_gene: TRBD2; j_gene: TRBJ2-1; abundance: -; CDR3aa: CASTTRGLAGKSSYNEQFF; CDR3nt: TGTGCCAGCACCACTCGGGGGCTAGCGGGAAAGAGCTCCTACAATGAGCAGTTCTTC
v_gene: TRBV9; d_gene: TRBD1; j_gene: TRBJ1-2; abundance: -; CDR3aa: CASSPRTGFGYTF; CDR3nt: TGTGCCAGCAGCCCCCGGACAGGGTTTGGCTACACCTTC
v_gene: TRBV18; d_gene: -; j_gene: TRBJ1-5; abundance: -; CDR3aa: CASSRQDNQPQHF; CDR3nt: TGTGCCAGCTCACGACAGGACAATCAGCCCCAGCATTTT
v_gene: TRBV6-2/TRBV6-3; d_gene: TRBD1; j_gene: TRBJ2-2; abundance: -; CDR3aa: CASSTTGEYNTGELFF; CDR3nt: TGTGCCAGCAGCACCACAGGGGAGTACAACACCGGGGAGCTGTTTTTT
v_gene: TRBV5-1; d_gene: TRBD1; j_gene: TRBJ1-1; abundance: -; CDR3aa: CASSVGQGGTEAFF; CDR3nt: TGCGCCAGCAGTGTTGGACAGGGCGGCACTGAAGCTTTCTTT
v_gene: TRBV5-1; d_gene: TRBD1; j_gene: TRBJ1-2; abundance: -; CDR3aa: CASSTGTGDPNYGYTF; CDR3nt: TGCGCCAGCTCCACCGGGACAGGGGATCCCAACTATGGCTACACCTTC
v_gene: TRBV27; d_gene: -; j_gene: TRBJ1-5; abundance: -; CDR3aa: CASSFEYSNQPQHF; CDR3nt: TGTGCCAGCAGTTTCGAGTATAGCAATCAGCCCCAGCATTTT
v_gene: TRBV18; d_gene: -; j_gene: TRBJ2-5; abundance: -; CDR3aa: CASSPIGRGGETQYF; CDR3nt: TGTGCCAGCTCACCAATTGGAAGGGGGGGAGAGACCCAGTACTTC
v_gene: TRBV7-2; d_gene: -; j_gene: TRBJ1-1; abundance: -; CDR3aa: CASSLRRATEAFF; CDR3nt: TGTGCCAGCAGCCTTCGGAGGGCCACTGAAGCTTTCTTT
v_gene: TRBV19; d_gene: -; j_gene: TRBJ2-3; abundance: few; CDR3aa: CASSGPGRDRWTDTQYF; CDR3nt: TGTGCCAGTAGTGGGCCGGGGCGGGACAGATGGACAGATACGCAGTATTTT
v_gene: TRBV4-1; d_gene: TRBD2; j_gene: TRBJ2-7; abundance: -; CDR3aa: CASSQVASGRGHEQYF; CDR3nt: TGCGCCAGCAGCCAAGTGGCTAGCGGGAGGGGCCACGAGCAGTACTTC
v_gene: TRBV5-5; d_gene: -; j_gene: TRBJ2-3; abundance: -; CDR3aa: CASSLAQGLTDTQYF; CDR3nt: TGTGCCAGCAGCTTGGCCCAGGGCCTCACAGATACGCAGTATTTT
v_gene: TRBV7-9; d_gene: TRBD2; j_gene: TRBJ2-1; abundance: -; CDR3aa: CASSLGTSVWGEQFF; CDR3nt: TGTGCCAGCAGCTTAGGGACTAGCGTTTGGGGTGAGCAGTTCTTC
v_gene: TRBV6-1; d_gene: TRBD1; j_gene: TRBJ1-2; abundance: -; CDR3aa: CASSGGPSAGTGGRSYTF; CDR3nt: TGTGCCAGCAGTGGGGGCCCCTCCGCCGGGACAGGGGGCAGGAGCTACACCTTC
v_gene: TRBV27; d_gene: -; j_gene: TRBJ2-5; abundance: -; CDR3aa: CASSFPGETQYF; CDR3nt: TGTGCCAGCAGTTTCCCAGGAGAGACCCAGTACTTC
v_gene: TRBV18; d_gene: TRBD1; j_gene: TRBJ1-4; abundance: -; CDR3aa: CASSSWDRGREKLFF; CDR3nt: TGTGCCAGCTCATCCTGGGACAGGGGACGCGAAAAACTGTTTTTT
v_gene: TRBV4-2; d_gene: -; j_gene: TRBJ1-4; abundance: once; CDR3aa: CASSQVTEANEKLFF; CDR3nt: TGTGCCAGCAGCCAAGTAACAGAAGCTAATGAAAAACTGTTTTTT
v_gene: TRBV7-2; d_gene: -; j_gene: TRBJ1-5; abundance: -; CDR3aa: CASSLEEDTPQHF; CDR3nt: TGTGCCAGCAGCTTAGAGGAGGATACGCCCCAGCATTTT
v_gene: TRBV6-2/TRBV6-3; d_gene: -; j_gene: TRBJ1-1; abundance: -; CDR3aa: CASSYPTGNTEAFF; CDR3nt: TGTGCCAGCAGTTACCCGACGGGGAACACTGAAGCTTTCTTT
v_gene: TRBV5-1; d_gene: TRBD1; j_gene: TRBJ2-6; abundance: -; CDR3aa: CASNQGVYLSGANVLTF; CDR3nt: TGCGCCAGCAATCAGGGGGTCTATCTCTCTGGGGCCAACGTCCTGACTTTC
v_gene: TRBV19; d_gene: -; j_gene: TRBJ2-1; abundance: -; CDR3aa: CASRSEGGYNEQFF; CDR3nt: TGTGCCAGTAGGTCGGAGGGCGGCTACAATGAGCAGTTCTTC
v_gene: TRBV5-1; d_gene: -; j_gene: TRBJ2-4; abundance: -; CDR3aa: CASSLGQGLAKNIQYF; CDR3nt: TGCGCCAGCAGCTTGGGGCAGGGGCTAGCCAAAAACATTCAGTACTTC
v_gene: TRBV20-1; d_gene: -; j_gene: TRBJ1-1; abundance: -; CDR3aa: CSARSLSQAFF; CDR3nt: TGCAGTGCTAGAAGTCTGAGCCAAGCTTTCTTT
v_gene: TRBV15; d_gene: -; j_gene: TRBJ2-1; abundance: -; CDR3aa: CATEQERSSYNEQFF; CDR3nt: TGTGCCACCGAGCAAGAGAGGAGCTCCTACAATGAGCAGTTCTTC